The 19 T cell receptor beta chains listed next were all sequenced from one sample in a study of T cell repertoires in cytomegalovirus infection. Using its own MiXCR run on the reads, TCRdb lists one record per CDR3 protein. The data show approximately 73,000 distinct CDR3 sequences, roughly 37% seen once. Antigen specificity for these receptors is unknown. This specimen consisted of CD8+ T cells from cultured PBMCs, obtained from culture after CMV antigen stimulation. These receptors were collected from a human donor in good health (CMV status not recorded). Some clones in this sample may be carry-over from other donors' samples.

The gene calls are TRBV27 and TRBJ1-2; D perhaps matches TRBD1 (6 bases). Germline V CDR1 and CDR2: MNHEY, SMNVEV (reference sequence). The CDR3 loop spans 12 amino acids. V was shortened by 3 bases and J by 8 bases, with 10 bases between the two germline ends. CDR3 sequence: CASSFSGEGYTF. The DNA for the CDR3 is TGTGCCAGCAGTTTTTCAGGGGAAGGCTACACCTTC.

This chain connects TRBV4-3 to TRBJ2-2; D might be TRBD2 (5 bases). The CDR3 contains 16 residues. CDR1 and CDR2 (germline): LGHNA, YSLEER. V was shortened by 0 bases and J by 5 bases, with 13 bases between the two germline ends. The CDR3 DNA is TGCGCCAGCAGCCAAGAGCGCGGAGGTTGGACCGGGGAGCTGTTTTTT. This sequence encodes CASSQERGGWTGELFF.

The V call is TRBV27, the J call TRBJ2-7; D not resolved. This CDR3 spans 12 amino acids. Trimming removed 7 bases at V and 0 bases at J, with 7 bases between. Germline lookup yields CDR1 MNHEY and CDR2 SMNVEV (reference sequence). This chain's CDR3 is CASKHGSYEQYF. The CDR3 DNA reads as TGTGCCAGCAAGCATGGCTCCTACGAGCAGTACTTC.

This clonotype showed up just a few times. DNA of the CDR3: TGTGCCAGTAGTATAGTCTGGGAAGACTTAGCCAAAAACATTCAGTACTTC. Amino acid sequence: CASSIVWEDLAKNIQYF. The chain recombines TRBV19 with TRBJ2-4; D is ambiguous. Between the trimmed V and J ends, which lost 1 base and 0 bases, there was a span of 13 bases. This CDR3 comprises 17 residues. Germline CDR1 is LNHDA and CDR2 is SQIVND (reference sequence).

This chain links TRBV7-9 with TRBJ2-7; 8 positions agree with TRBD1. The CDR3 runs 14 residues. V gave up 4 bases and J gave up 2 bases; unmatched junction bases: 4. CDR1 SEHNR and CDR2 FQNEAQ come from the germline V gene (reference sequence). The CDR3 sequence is CASSSGQVPYEQYF. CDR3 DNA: TGTGCCAGCAGCTCGGGACAGGTCCCCTACGAGCAGTACTTC. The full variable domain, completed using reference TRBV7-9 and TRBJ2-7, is DTGVSQNPRHKITKRGQNVTFRCDPISEHNRLYWYRQTLGQGPEFLTYFQNEAQLEKSRLLSDRFSAERPKGSFSTLEIQRTEQGDSAMYLCASSSGQVPYEQYFGPGTRLTVT.

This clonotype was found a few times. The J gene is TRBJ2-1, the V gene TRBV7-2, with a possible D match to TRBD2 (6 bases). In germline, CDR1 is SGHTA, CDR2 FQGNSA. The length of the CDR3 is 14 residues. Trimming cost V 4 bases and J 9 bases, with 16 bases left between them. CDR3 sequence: CASSSGWGGTEQFF. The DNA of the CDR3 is TGTGCCAGCAGCTCAGGTTGGGGCGGGACTGAGCAGTTCTTC.

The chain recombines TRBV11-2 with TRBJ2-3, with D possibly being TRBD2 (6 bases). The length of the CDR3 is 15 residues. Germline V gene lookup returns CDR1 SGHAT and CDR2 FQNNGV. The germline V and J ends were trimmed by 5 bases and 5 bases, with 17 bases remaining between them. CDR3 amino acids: CASSQSGTAGDTQYF. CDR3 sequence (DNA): TGTGCCAGCAGCCAATCCGGGACTGCGGGAGATACGCAGTATTTT.

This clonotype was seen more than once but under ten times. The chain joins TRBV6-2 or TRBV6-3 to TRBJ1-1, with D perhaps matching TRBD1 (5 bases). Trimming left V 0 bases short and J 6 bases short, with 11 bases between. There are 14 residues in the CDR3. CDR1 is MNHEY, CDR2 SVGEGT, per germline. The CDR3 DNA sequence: TGTGCCAGCAGTTACTCGGGGCCTGGGGCTGAAGCTTTCTTT. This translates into CASSYSGPGAEAFF.

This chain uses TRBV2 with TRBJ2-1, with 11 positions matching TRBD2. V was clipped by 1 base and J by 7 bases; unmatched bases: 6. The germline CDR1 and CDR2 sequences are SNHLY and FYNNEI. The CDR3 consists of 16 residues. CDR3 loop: CASSEGASGGWNEQFF. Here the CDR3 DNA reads TGTGCCAGCAGTGAAGGGGCTAGCGGGGGGTGGAATGAGCAGTTCTTC.

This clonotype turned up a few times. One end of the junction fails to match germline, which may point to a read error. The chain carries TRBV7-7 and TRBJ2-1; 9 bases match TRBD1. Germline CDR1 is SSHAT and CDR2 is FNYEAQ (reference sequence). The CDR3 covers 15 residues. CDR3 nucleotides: TGTGCTAGCAGCCATACCGGGACAGGGTCTCGTGAGCAGTTCTTC. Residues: CASSHTGTGSREQFF.

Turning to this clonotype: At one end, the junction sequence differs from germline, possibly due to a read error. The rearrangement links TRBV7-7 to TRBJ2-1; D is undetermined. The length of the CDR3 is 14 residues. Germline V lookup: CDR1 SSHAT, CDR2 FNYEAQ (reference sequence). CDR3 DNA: TGTGCTAGCAGCTCGATCGACTCTCCATGGGAGCAGTTCTTC. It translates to CASSSIDSPWEQFF. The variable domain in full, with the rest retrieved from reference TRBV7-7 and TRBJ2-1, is GAGVSQSPRYKVTKRGQDVTLRCDPISSHATLYWYQQALGQGPEFLTYFNYEAQPDKSGLPSDRFSAERPEGSISTLTIQRTEQRDSAMYRCASSSIDSPWEQFFGPGTRLTVL.

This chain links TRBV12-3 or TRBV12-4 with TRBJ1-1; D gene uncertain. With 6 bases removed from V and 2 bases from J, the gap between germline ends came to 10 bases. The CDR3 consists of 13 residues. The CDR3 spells CASSLGINTEAFF. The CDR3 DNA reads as TGTGCCAGCAGCCTAGGGATCAACACTGAAGCTTTCTTT.

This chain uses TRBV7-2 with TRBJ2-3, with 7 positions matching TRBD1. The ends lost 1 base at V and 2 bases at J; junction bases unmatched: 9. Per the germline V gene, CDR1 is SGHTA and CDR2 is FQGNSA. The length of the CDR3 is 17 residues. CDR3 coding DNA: TGTGCCAGCAGCTTAGGGGACAGCGACCTACTCACAGATACGCAGTATTTT. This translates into CASSLGDSDLLTDTQYF.

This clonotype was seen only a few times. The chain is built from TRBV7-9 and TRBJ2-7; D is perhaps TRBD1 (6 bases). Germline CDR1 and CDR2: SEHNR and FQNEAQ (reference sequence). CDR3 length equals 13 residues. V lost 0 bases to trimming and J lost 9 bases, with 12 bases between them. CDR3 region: CASSLAPQGVQYF. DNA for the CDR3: TGTGCCAGCAGCTTAGCGCCACAGGGAGTGCAGTACTTC.

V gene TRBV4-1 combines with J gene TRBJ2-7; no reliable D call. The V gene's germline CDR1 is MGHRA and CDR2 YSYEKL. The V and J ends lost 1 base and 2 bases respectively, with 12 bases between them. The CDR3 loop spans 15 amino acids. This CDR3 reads CASSQVALNTYEQYF. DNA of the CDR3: TGCGCCAGCAGCCAAGTGGCACTGAACACCTACGAGCAGTACTTC.

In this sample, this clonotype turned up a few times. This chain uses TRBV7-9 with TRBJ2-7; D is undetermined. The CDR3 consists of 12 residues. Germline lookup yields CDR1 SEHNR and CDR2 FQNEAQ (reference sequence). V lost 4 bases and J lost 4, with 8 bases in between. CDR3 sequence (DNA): TGTGCCAGCAGCTACGCTGTGTACGAGCAGTACTTC. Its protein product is CASSYAVYEQYF.

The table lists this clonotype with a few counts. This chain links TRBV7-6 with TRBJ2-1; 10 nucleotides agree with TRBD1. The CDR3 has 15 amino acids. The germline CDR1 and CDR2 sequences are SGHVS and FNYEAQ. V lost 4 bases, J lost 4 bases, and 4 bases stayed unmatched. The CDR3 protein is CASSSSGQGYNEQFF. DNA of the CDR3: TGTGCCAGCAGCTCCTCGGGACAGGGGTACAATGAGCAGTTCTTC. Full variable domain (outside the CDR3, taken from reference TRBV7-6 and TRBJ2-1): GAGVSQSPRYKVTKRGQDVALRCDPISGHVSLYWYRQALGQGPEFLTYFNYEAQQDKSGLPNDRFSAERPEGSISTLTIQRTEQRDSAMYRCASSSSGQGYNEQFFGPGTRLTVL.

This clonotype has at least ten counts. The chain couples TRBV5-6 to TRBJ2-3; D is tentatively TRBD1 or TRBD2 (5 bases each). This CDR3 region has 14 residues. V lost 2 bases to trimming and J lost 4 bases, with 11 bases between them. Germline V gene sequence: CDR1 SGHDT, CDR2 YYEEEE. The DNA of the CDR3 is TGTGCCAGCAGCTTCCAGGGAGAGGCAGATACGCAGTATTTT. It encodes CASSFQGEADTQYF.

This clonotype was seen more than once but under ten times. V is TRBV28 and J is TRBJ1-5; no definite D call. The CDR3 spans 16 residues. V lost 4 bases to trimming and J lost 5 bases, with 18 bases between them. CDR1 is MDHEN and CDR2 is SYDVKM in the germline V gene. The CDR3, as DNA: TGTGCCAGCAGTTCACAGATTGGACCGGCGGATCAGCCCCAGCATTTT. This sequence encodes CASSSQIGPADQPQHF.